The sequence of this T cell receptor beta chain was determined in a study of CD8 T cells in ankylosing spondylitis. Study conclusions and caveats: What appeared characteristic of ankylosing spondylitis blood was a TCR beta motif of eight highly homologous variants. The authors reported significant enrichment of disease-linked clones in matched ankylosing spondylitis synovial fluid. Previous work reported some of these motif variants in the synovial fluid and blood of reactive arthritis.

Many counts were recorded for this clonotype. What it binds is not known. Germline V gene lookup returns CDR1 SQVTM and CDR2 ANQGSEA. CDR3 length: 14 residues. V was trimmed by 0 bases and J by 2 bases, leaving 10 bases between them. TCRdb called the 5' RACE reads again in MiXCR, with one record for every CDR3 protein. Of 250,000 or so distinct CDR3 sequences listed, 15% to 20% are singletons. Sequencing was done on a sample of blood, either unsorted or a sorted T cell fraction (not recorded which). The chain employs TRBV29-1 and TRBJ1-2; D ambiguous. This receptor was identified in a male donor with ankylosing spondylitis or in good health (not recorded which). The CDR3: CSVEDDSKNYGYTF. The CDR3 DNA reads TGCAGCGTTGAAGATGATTCGAAGAACTATGGCTACACCTTC.